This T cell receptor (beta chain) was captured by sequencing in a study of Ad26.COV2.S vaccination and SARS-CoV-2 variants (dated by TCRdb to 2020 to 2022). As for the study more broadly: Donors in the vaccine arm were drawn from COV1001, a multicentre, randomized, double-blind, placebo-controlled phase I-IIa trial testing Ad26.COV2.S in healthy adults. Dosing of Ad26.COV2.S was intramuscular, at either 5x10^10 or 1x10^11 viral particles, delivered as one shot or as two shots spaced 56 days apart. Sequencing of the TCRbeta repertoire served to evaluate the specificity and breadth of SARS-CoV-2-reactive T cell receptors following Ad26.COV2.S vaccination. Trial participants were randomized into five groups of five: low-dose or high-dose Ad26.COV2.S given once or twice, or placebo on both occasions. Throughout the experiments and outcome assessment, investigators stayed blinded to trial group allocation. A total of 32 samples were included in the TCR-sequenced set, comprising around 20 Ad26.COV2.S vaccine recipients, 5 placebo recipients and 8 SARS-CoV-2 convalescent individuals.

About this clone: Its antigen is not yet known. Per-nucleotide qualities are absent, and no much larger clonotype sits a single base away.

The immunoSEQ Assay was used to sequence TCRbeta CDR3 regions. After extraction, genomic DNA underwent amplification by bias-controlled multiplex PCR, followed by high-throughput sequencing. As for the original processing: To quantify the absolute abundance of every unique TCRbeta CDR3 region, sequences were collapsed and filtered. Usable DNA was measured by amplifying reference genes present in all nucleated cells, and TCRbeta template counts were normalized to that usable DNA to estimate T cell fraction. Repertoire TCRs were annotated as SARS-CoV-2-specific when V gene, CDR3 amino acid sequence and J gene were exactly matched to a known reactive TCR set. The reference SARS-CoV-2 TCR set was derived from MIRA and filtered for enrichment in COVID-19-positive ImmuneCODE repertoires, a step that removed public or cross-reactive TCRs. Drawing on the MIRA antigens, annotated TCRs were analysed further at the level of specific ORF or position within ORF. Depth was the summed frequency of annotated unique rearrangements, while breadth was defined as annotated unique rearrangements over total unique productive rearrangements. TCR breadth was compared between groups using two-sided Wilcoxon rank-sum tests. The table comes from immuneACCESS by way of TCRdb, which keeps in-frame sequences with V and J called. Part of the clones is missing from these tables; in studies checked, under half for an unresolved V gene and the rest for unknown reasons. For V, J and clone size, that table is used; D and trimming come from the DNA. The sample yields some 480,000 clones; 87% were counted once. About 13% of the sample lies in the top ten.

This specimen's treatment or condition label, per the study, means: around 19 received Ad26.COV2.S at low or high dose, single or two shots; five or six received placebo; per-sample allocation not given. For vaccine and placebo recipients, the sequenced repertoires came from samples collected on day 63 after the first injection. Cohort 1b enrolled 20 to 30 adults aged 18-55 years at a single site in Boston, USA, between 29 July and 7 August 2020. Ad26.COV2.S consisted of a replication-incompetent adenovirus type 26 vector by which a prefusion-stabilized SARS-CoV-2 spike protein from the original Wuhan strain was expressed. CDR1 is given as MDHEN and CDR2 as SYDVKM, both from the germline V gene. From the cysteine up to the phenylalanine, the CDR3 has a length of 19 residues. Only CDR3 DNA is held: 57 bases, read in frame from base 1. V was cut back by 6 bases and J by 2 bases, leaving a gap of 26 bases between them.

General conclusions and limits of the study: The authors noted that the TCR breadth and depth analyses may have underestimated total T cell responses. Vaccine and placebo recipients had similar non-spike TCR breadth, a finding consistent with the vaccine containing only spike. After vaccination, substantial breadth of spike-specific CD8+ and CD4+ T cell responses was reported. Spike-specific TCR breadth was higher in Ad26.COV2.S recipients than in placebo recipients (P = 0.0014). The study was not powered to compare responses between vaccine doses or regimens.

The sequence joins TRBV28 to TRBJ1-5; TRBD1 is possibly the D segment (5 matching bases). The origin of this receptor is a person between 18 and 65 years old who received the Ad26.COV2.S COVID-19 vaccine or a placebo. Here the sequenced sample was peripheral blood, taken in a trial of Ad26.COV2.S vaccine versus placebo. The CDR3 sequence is CASREAGRRHRGGNQPQHF. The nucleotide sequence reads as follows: TGTGCCAGCAGAGAAGCGGGCAGAAGGCACCGGGGGGGCAATCAGCCCCAGCATTTT.